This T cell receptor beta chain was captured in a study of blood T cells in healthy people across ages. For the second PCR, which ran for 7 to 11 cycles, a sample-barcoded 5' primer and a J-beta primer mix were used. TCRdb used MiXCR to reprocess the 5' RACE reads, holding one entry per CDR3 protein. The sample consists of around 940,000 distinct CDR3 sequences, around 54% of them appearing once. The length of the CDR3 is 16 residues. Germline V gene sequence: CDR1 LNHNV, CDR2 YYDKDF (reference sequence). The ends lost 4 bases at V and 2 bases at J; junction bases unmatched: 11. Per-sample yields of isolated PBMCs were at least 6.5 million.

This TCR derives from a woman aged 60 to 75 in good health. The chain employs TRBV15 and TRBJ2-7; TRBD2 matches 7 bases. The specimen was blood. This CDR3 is CATSNVRGGEAYEQYF. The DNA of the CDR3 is TGTGCCACCAGCAACGTAAGGGGAGGGGAGGCCTACGAGCAGTACTTC.